The 11 T cell receptor beta chains listed next were all sequenced from one sample in a study of control samples from healthy donors and cancer patients. Some clones are missing from TCRdb's copy, which holds only in-frame ones; the method was immunoSEQ multiplex PCR. The profile shows 30,000 to 40,000 clones, about 94% of them singletons. Sequenced input: PBMCs. These receptors all stem from a man aged 35 to 55 with colorectal cancer.

V is TRBV5-1 and J is TRBJ2-7; weak D call: TRBD1 (6 bases). Trimming took 0 bases from V and 5 from J, leaving 12 bases between them. The CDR3 covers 14 residues. Per the germline V gene, CDR1 is SGHRS and CDR2 is YFSETQ. This CDR3 reads CASSLVAGDHEQYF. CDR3 coding DNA: TGCGCCAGCAGCTTGGTGGCAGGGGACCACGAGCAGTACTTC. The full variable domain, its missing parts supplied by reference TRBV5-1 and TRBJ2-7, is KAGVTQTPRYLIKTRGQQVTLSCSPISGHRSVSWYQQTPGQGLQFLFEYFSETQRNKGNFPGRFSGRQFSNSRSEMNVSTLELGDSALYLCASSLVAGDHEQYFGPGTRLTVT.

The CDR3 region is CASSPLGTGYNEQFF. CDR3 DNA: TGTGCCAGCAGCCCTCTGGGGACAGGCTACAATGAGCAGTTCTTC. The V and J genes are TRBV14 and TRBJ2-1; 8 bases fit TRBD1. CDR1 and CDR2 (germline): SGHDN, FVKESK. This CDR3 spans 15 amino acids. After removal of 4 bases from V and 3 bases from J, the junction contained 5 bases not matched to a gene.

This chain connects TRBV6-8 to TRBJ1-6; perhaps TRBD1 as D (6 bases). The germline CDR1 and CDR2 sequences are MNHGY and SAAAGT. V lost 5 bases and J 3 bases, leaving 14 bases between the germline ends. The CDR3 is 16 amino acids. The chain's CDR3 is CASSAPWTDYNSPLHF. CDR3 DNA sequence: TGTGCCAGCAGTGCTCCTTGGACAGACTATAATTCACCCCTCCACTTT.

The chain couples TRBV4-2 to TRBJ2-1, with 15 bases identical to TRBD2. This CDR3 has 16 amino acids. The V gene end was trimmed by 1 base and the J gene end by 7 bases; junction bases not matched to a gene: 2. Germline V gene sequence: CDR1 LGHNA, CDR2 YNFKEQ. CDR3 in amino acids: CASSQAGLAGGNEQFF. CDR3 DNA: TGTGCCAGCAGCCAAGCTGGACTAGCGGGGGGGAATGAGCAGTTCTTC.

The chain joins TRBV6-6 to TRBJ1-2; D ambiguous. CDR3 length: 12 amino acids. CDR1 is MNHNY and CDR2 is SVGAGI in the germline V gene (reference sequence). Trimming shortened V by 7 bases and J by 1 base, and 7 bases separated the two germline ends. The CDR3 sequence is CASMSVNYGYTF. The CDR3 bases are TGTGCCAGCATGTCAGTTAACTATGGCTACACCTTC.

This sequence joins TRBV9 and TRBJ2-1; 9 bases fit TRBD2. Germline V gives CDR1 SGDLS, CDR2 YYNGEE. The junction had 9 bases not matched to a gene; V was cut back by 4 bases and J by 7 bases. CDR3 length equals 15 residues. Here the CDR3 DNA reads TGTGCCAGCAGCCCCGGACTAGCGCTGTCAAATGAGCAGTTCTTC. Protein sequence: CASSPGLALSNEQFF.

V gene TRBV15 combines with J gene TRBJ1-1; no clear D gene. V lost 0 bases and J lost 2, with 13 bases in between. The CDR3 consists of 16 residues. CDR1 and CDR2 from the germline V gene are LNHNV and YYDKDF (reference sequence). CDR3 nucleotides: TGTGCCACCAGCAGAGATAGGTTGCGGGCAAACACTGAAGCTTTCTTT. Its protein is CATSRDRLRANTEAFF.

The chain recombines TRBV3-1 (or the pseudogene TRBV3-2) with TRBJ2-7, with 9 positions matching TRBD1. There are 15 residues in the CDR3. Germline CDR1 is LGHDT and CDR2 is YNNKEL (reference sequence). With 4 bases clipped from V and 5 bases from J, the junction kept 9 bases outside the gene matches. This chain's CDR3 is CASSRPRTGAHEQYF. CDR3 sequence (DNA): TGTGCCAGCAGCCGCCCCCGGACAGGGGCCCACGAGCAGTACTTC.

CDR3 bases: TGTGCCAGCAGTTATGGGGGCTTGGTATCAGATACGCAGTATTTT. It codes for CASSYGGLVSDTQYF. The genes are TRBV6-6 and TRBJ2-3; possible D gene TRBD1, 6 bases. This CDR3 region has 15 residues. Germline V gives CDR1 MNHNY, CDR2 SVGAGI (reference sequence). Trimming left V 3 bases short and J 4 bases short, with 14 bases between.

V usage is TRBV5-1 and J usage is TRBJ2-5; 10 bases fit TRBD1. V shed 6 bases and J 5 bases; nucleotides not matched to a gene: 7. Germline loops: CDR1 SGHRS, CDR2 YFSETQ. The CDR3 has 14 amino acids. DNA of the CDR3: TGCGCCAGCACCCAGACAGGGGGCAGTGAGACCCAGTACTTC. Amino acids: CASTQTGGSETQYF.

This clone was counted only a few times. The chain carries TRBV7-2 and TRBJ2-4; 15 bases agree with TRBD2. Germline V CDR1 and CDR2: SGHTA, FQGNSA. V was clipped by 1 base and J by 5 bases; unmatched bases: 0. The CDR3 totals 16 residues. CDR3 region: CASSLGTSGGENIQYF. CDR3 DNA: TGTGCCAGCAGCTTAGGGACTAGCGGGGGGGAAAACATTCAGTACTTC.